This is a list of T cell receptor beta chains from one sample in a study of regulatory T cells in long-lasting Graves disease. TCRdb reanalysed the multiplex PCR reads using MiXCR and keeps one entry per CDR3 protein. The table lists 450,000 to 700,000 distinct CDR3 sequences, approximately 13% of them singletons. These data are also associated with another study on T cells in Graves' hyperthyroidism and ophthalmopathy.

Sequencing used peripheral blood mononuclear cells (PBMCs), obtained at new diagnosis, from a patient treated with antithyroid drugs. Every receptor here comes from a man aged 25-40 years with Graves disease. Each CDR3 is given with its conserved first and last residue. D genes are given only for firm matches. Clone size is not always given. Where it is, it says once, few, many or a class for expanded clones.

V gene: TRBV7-2
clone size: many
J gene: TRBJ2-7
D gene: TRBD2
CDR3 DNA: TGTGCCAGCAGCTTAGATGCTAGCGGGAGGGCAGAGCAGTACTTC
CDR3 protein: CASSLDASGRAEQYF

V gene: TRBV6-2/TRBV6-3
clone size: .
J gene: TRBJ2-1
D gene: TRBD1
CDR3 DNA: TGTGCCAGCAGCTTAGCGACAGGGGACAATGAGCAGTTCTTC
CDR3 protein: CASSLATGDNEQFF

V gene: TRBV13
clone size: few
J gene: TRBJ1-1
D gene: .
CDR3 DNA: TGTGCCAGCAGCTTCCGTAGGGCTGCGAACACTGAAGCTTCCTTT
CDR3 protein: CASSFRRAANTEASF

V gene: TRBV3-1
clone size: few
J gene: TRBJ1-1
D gene: .
CDR3 DNA: TGTGCCAGCAGCCAATTGGCAGGACCCACTGAAGCTTTCTTT
CDR3 protein: CASSQLAGPTEAFF

V gene: TRBV19
clone size: many
J gene: TRBJ2-6
D gene: TRBD1
CDR3 DNA: TGTGCCAGTAGTCTTTGGGACAGGGGCTCTGGGGCCAACGTCCTGACTTTC
CDR3 protein: CASSLWDRGSGANVLTF

V gene: TRBV11-3
clone size: many
J gene: TRBJ2-1
D gene: .
CDR3 DNA: TGTGCCAGCAGCACCTACCCCCCGGCCGAGCAGTTCTTC
CDR3 protein: CASSTYPPAEQFF

V gene: TRBV20-1
clone size: .
J gene: TRBJ2-3
D gene: TRBD1
CDR3 DNA: TGCAGTGCTAGCATAGGGGGCCCCGAAGATACGCAGTATTTT
CDR3 protein: CSASIGGPEDTQYF

V gene: TRBV20-1
clone size: many
J gene: TRBJ2-1
D gene: TRBD2
CDR3 DNA: TGCAGCACTACCGGGACTAGCGTCTTCAATGAGCAGTTCTTC
CDR3 protein: CSTTGTSVFNEQFF

V gene: TRBV7-8
clone size: many
J gene: TRBJ2-7
D gene: TRBD2
CDR3 DNA: TGTGCCAGCAGCTTAGTTAAGGCTAGGTCTAGCGGCCCCTACGAGCAGTACTTC
CDR3 protein: CASSLVKARSSGPYEQYF

V gene: TRBV10-1
clone size: few
J gene: TRBJ2-5
D gene: TRBD2
CDR3 DNA: TGCGCCAGCAGTGAGTCGGCCTTGGCGGGAGGGGTGGAGACCCAGTACTTC
CDR3 protein: CASSESALAGGVETQYF

V gene: TRBV9
clone size: many
J gene: TRBJ2-2
D gene: TRBD1
CDR3 DNA: TGTGCCAGCAGCGTATGGACAGGCTACACCGGGGAGCTGTTTTTT
CDR3 protein: CASSVWTGYTGELFF

V gene: TRBV25-1
clone size: .
J gene: TRBJ2-5
D gene: .
CDR3 DNA: TGTGCCAGCAGTGAATCGGCAGGGCCGGATGGACGGACCCAGTACTTC
CDR3 protein: CASSESAGPDGRTQYF

V gene: TRBV12-3/TRBV12-4
clone size: many
J gene: TRBJ1-2
D gene: .
CDR3 DNA: TGTGCCAGCAGTTTCGCGGGGGCGGGCTACACCTTC
CDR3 protein: CASSFAGAGYTF

V gene: TRBV19
clone size: many
J gene: TRBJ2-1
D gene: TRBD2
CDR3 DNA: TGTGCCAGTAGTATGTCTACCGGGACTAGCGGGTTCAATGAGCAGTTCTTC
CDR3 protein: CASSMSTGTSGFNEQFF

V gene: TRBV10-1
clone size: .
J gene: TRBJ2-4
D gene: .
CDR3 DNA: TGCGCCAGCAGTGAGCAGGGGAACATTCGGTACTTC
CDR3 protein: CASSEQGNIRYF

V gene: TRBV29-1
clone size: many
J gene: TRBJ2-7
D gene: TRBD1
CDR3 DNA: TGCAGCGTTGAATCGGTCCTAGGGACAGGGGGCTCAAAGCGCTCCTACGAGCAGTACTTC
CDR3 protein: CSVESVLGTGGSKRSYEQYF

V gene: TRBV6-1
clone size: .
J gene: TRBJ2-7
D gene: TRBD2
CDR3 DNA: TGTGCCAGCCGAATGGGAAGACTAGCGGGAGGTCGGATAAGAAGCTCCTACGAGCAGTACTTC
CDR3 protein: CASRMGRLAGGRIRSSYEQYF

V gene: TRBV5-6
clone size: few
J gene: TRBJ2-2
D gene: .
CDR3 DNA: TGTGCCAGCAGCAGGCGACAAGACACCGGGGAGCTGTTTTTT
CDR3 protein: CASSRRQDTGELFF

V gene: TRBV5-1
clone size: many
J gene: TRBJ1-3
D gene: .
CDR3 DNA: TGCGCCAGCAGCCCCCGGGGAGGCTCTGGAAACACCATATATTTT
CDR3 protein: CASSPRGGSGNTIYF

V gene: TRBV30
clone size: many
J gene: TRBJ2-5
D gene: .
CDR3 DNA: TGTGCCTGGAACAGGGTTCAGGCGGGAGAGACCCAGTACTTC
CDR3 protein: CAWNRVQAGETQYF

V gene: TRBV6-1
clone size: many
J gene: TRBJ1-1
D gene: .
CDR3 DNA: TGCGCCAGCGTGAATAGGCGACTAATGAACACTGAAGCTTTCTTT
CDR3 protein: CASVNRRLMNTEAFF

V gene: TRBV27
clone size: many
J gene: TRBJ2-3
D gene: .
CDR3 DNA: TGTGCCAGCGGTATATTCCTAGCGAGCACAGATACGCAGTATTTT
CDR3 protein: CASGIFLASTDTQYF

V gene: TRBV4-1
clone size: .
J gene: TRBJ2-7
D gene: .
CDR3 DNA: TGCGCCAGCAGCCAAGATAGCGGCCATTCCTACGAGCAGTACTTC
CDR3 protein: CASSQDSGHSYEQYF

V gene: TRBV20-1
clone size: many
J gene: TRBJ2-7
D gene: TRBD1
CDR3 DNA: TGCAGTGCTAGAGATCCGGGACAGTCCTACGAGCAGTACTTC
CDR3 protein: CSARDPGQSYEQYF

V gene: TRBV20-1
clone size: many
J gene: TRBJ2-5
D gene: TRBD2
CDR3 DNA: TGCAGTGCTAGATTGCGGGAGGGAGGGGAGACCCAGTACTTC
CDR3 protein: CSARLREGGETQYF

V gene: TRBV6-5
clone size: many
J gene: TRBJ2-2
D gene: .
CDR3 DNA: TGTGCCAGCAGTTACCAAGGATTGGGCGGGGAGCTGTTTTTT
CDR3 protein: CASSYQGLGGELFF

V gene: TRBV30
clone size: many
J gene: TRBJ1-1
D gene: .
CDR3 DNA: TGTGCCTGGGAGGACCGTCCGGTGGCTTTCTTT
CDR3 protein: CAWEDRPVAFF

V gene: TRBV7-2
clone size: many
J gene: TRBJ1-5
D gene: TRBD1
CDR3 DNA: TGTGCCAGCAGCCTAGACAGGGAAGCTCAGCCCCAGCATTTT
CDR3 protein: CASSLDREAQPQHF

V gene: TRBV7-9
clone size: many
J gene: TRBJ2-1
D gene: .
CDR3 DNA: TGTGCCAGCAGCTACGGTAGCGAGAGTGAGCAGTTCTTC
CDR3 protein: CASSYGSESEQFF

V gene: TRBV27
clone size: many
J gene: TRBJ1-1
D gene: .
CDR3 DNA: TGTGCCAGCAGTTTCCACAGGCATCACACTGAAGCTTTCTTT
CDR3 protein: CASSFHRHHTEAFF

V gene: TRBV20-1
clone size: many
J gene: TRBJ2-5
D gene: .
CDR3 DNA: TGCAGTGCTAAAAAGCCGACCCAAGAGACCCAGTACTTC
CDR3 protein: CSAKKPTQETQYF

V gene: TRBV12-3/TRBV12-4
clone size: many
J gene: TRBJ2-7
D gene: TRBD2
CDR3 DNA: TGTGCCAGCAGCCGTCCCCGGGAGGGTTCCTACGAGCAGTACTTC
CDR3 protein: CASSRPREGSYEQYF

V gene: TRBV4-1
clone size: .
J gene: TRBJ1-6
D gene: .
CDR3 DNA: TGCGCCAGCAGCCAAGATCAGGGGTTGGATTCACCCCTCCACTTT
CDR3 protein: CASSQDQGLDSPLHF

V gene: TRBV7-9
clone size: many
J gene: TRBJ2-6
D gene: .
CDR3 DNA: TGTGCCAGCAGCCTTGGGAGAACTGGGGCCAACGTCCTGACTTTC
CDR3 protein: CASSLGRTGANVLTF

V gene: TRBV19
clone size: few
J gene: TRBJ2-5
D gene: TRBD2
CDR3 DNA: TGTGCCAGTAGTATCTGGTATAGCGGGAGGGTCGAGACCCAGTACTTC
CDR3 protein: CASSIWYSGRVETQYF

V gene: TRBV7-9
clone size: .
J gene: TRBJ2-1
D gene: TRBD1
CDR3 DNA: TGTGCCAGCAGCTCTCCCGGGACAGGGGAGCCTAGCGGGCTGAATGAGCAGTTCTTC
CDR3 protein: CASSSPGTGEPSGLNEQFF

V gene: TRBV20-1
clone size: many
J gene: TRBJ2-1
D gene: .
CDR3 DNA: TGCAGTGCTAGAGGGCGGCGGGGACCGGACAATGAGCAGTTCTTC
CDR3 protein: CSARGRRGPDNEQFF

V gene: TRBV12-3/TRBV12-4
clone size: many
J gene: TRBJ1-2
D gene: .
CDR3 DNA: TGTGCCAGCAGTTTGAAAGGCGGGAGAACTAACTATGGCTACACCTTC
CDR3 protein: CASSLKGGRTNYGYTF

V gene: TRBV7-2
clone size: many
J gene: TRBJ2-6
D gene: .
CDR3 DNA: TGTGCCAGCAGGCCGACAATCTCTGGGGCCAACGTCCTGACTTTC
CDR3 protein: CASRPTISGANVLTF

V gene: TRBV6-2/TRBV6-3
clone size: many
J gene: TRBJ2-7
D gene: .
CDR3 DNA: TGTGCCAGCAGCCATACTCGGGGTGGGTACGAGCAGTACTTC
CDR3 protein: CASSHTRGGYEQYF

V gene: TRBV9
clone size: .
J gene: TRBJ2-5
D gene: TRBD1
CDR3 DNA: TGTGCCAGCAGCGGCAGACAGGGAGAGCGAGAGACCCAGTACTTC
CDR3 protein: CASSGRQGERETQYF

V gene: TRBV5-1
clone size: many
J gene: TRBJ2-3
D gene: .
CDR3 DNA: TGCGCCAGCAGCTTTTTGGGGGCGCAAACAGATACGCAGTATTTT
CDR3 protein: CASSFLGAQTDTQYF

V gene: TRBV29-1
clone size: many
J gene: TRBJ1-1
D gene: .
CDR3 DNA: TGCAGCGCCCAAAGCGACATGAACACTGAAGCTTTCTTT
CDR3 protein: CSAQSDMNTEAFF

V gene: TRBV11-2
clone size: few
J gene: TRBJ2-3
D gene: TRBD1
CDR3 DNA: TGTGCCAGCAGCTCATTTTTACAGGGGCAAACTTCAACGCAGTATTTT
CDR3 protein: CASSSFLQGQTSTQYF

V gene: TRBV19
clone size: many
J gene: TRBJ2-7
D gene: TRBD2
CDR3 DNA: TGTGCCAGTAAAAGGCTAGCGGACTCCTACGAGCAGTACTTC
CDR3 protein: CASKRLADSYEQYF

V gene: TRBV13
clone size: few
J gene: TRBJ2-1
D gene: TRBD2
CDR3 DNA: TGTGCCAGCCGATTATGGGGACTAGCGGGGAGCCACAATGAGCAGTTCTTC
CDR3 protein: CASRLWGLAGSHNEQFF

V gene: TRBV30
clone size: few
J gene: TRBJ1-2
D gene: .
CDR3 DNA: TGTGCTACAGATGGCTACACCTTC
CDR3 protein: CATDGYTF

V gene: TRBV20-1
clone size: many
J gene: TRBJ2-3
D gene: .
CDR3 DNA: TGCAGTGCTAGAGTCCCGCCAAACACAGATACGCAGTATTTT
CDR3 protein: CSARVPPNTDTQYF

V gene: TRBV19
clone size: .
J gene: TRBJ1-1
D gene: .
CDR3 DNA: TGTGCCAGTAATGGGGGGTGGAACACTGAAGCTTTCTTT
CDR3 protein: CASNGGWNTEAFF

V gene: TRBV7-2
clone size: few
J gene: TRBJ1-2
D gene: TRBD1
CDR3 DNA: TGTGCCAGCAGCTTAGAAGGGGGCGGAGGCTACACCTTC
CDR3 protein: CASSLEGGGGYTF

V gene: TRBV28
clone size: .
J gene: TRBJ1-5
D gene: .
CDR3 DNA: TGTGCCAGCACGTCCGGGACCTTCGACGGTCAGCCCCAGCATTTT
CDR3 protein: CASTSGTFDGQPQHF